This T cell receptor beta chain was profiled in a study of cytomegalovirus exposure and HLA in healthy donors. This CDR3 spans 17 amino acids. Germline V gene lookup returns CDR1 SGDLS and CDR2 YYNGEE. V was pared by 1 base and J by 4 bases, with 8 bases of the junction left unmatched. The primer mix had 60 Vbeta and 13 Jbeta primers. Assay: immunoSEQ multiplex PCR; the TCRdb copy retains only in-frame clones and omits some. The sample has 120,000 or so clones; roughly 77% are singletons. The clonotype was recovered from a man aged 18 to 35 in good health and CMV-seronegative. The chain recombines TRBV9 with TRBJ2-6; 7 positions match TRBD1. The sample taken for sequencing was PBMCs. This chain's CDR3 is CASSVRQGWSGANVLTF. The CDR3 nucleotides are TGTGCCAGCAGCGTAAGACAGGGATGGTCCGGGGCCAACGTCCTGACTTTC. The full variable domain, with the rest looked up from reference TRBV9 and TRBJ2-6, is DSGVTQTPKHLITATGQRVTLRCSPRSGDLSVYWYQQSLDQGLQFLIQYYNGEERAKGNILERFSAQQFPDLHSELNLSSLELGDSALYFCASSVRQGWSGANVLTFGAGSRLTVL.